The clone carrying this T cell receptor beta chain has a count of ten or more. What it binds is not known. After template switching added a universal primer site, the resulting cDNA carried unique molecular identifiers. TCRdb re-called the 5' RACE reads through MiXCR, storing one row per CDR3 protein. The sample records hundreds of thousands of distinct CDR3 sequences, roughly 6.6% being singletons. The data were obtained in a study of identical twins. Study-level results: The study found weaker excess twin sharing in beta out-of-frame sequences.

The CDR3 contains 18 residues. The germline CDR1 and CDR2 sequences are ENHRY and SYGVKD. V shed 4 bases and J shed 0 bases, with 16 bases lying between them. These same data were also listed under a study on yellow fever vaccine responses in identical twins. That study adds: Twin vaccine T cell responses reportedly seemed partly convergent, partly personalized.

The sequenced material came from PBMCs. The clonotype originates from a woman under 30 in good health. This chain connects TRBV10-3 to TRBJ2-6, with TRBD1 as a possible D gene (6 bases). CDR3 protein: CAISVGTPSLSGANVLTF. DNA of the CDR3: TGTGCCATCAGTGTCGGGACACCGTCCCTCTCTGGGGCCAACGTCCTGACTTTC.